There are many counts of the clone carrying this T cell receptor (beta chain). The germline CDR1 and CDR2 sequences are LGHNT and FRNRAP. The CDR3 consists of 12 residues. Trimming cost V 8 bases and J 6 bases, with 10 bases left between them. This sample is part of a study of T cells in Graves' hyperthyroidism and ophthalmopathy. Researchers took RNA transcripts and amplified the TCR beta CDR3 regions from them. First-round RT-PCR with HTBI primers amplified the TCR CDR3 region. TCRdb re-called the multiplex PCR reads through MiXCR, storing one row per CDR3 protein. The data hold a few hundred thousand distinct CDR3 sequences, with about 45% observed a single time.

The sequence derives from a woman aged 18-35 years with Graves' hyperthyroidism. The chain employs TRBV12-5 and TRBJ2-2; a possible D gene is TRBD1 (6 bases). The material sequenced was peripheral blood or thyroid tissue (not recorded which). The CDR3, as DNA: TGTGCTAGTAGACAGGAGGCCGGGGAGCTGTTTTTT. Translated: CASRQEAGELFF.